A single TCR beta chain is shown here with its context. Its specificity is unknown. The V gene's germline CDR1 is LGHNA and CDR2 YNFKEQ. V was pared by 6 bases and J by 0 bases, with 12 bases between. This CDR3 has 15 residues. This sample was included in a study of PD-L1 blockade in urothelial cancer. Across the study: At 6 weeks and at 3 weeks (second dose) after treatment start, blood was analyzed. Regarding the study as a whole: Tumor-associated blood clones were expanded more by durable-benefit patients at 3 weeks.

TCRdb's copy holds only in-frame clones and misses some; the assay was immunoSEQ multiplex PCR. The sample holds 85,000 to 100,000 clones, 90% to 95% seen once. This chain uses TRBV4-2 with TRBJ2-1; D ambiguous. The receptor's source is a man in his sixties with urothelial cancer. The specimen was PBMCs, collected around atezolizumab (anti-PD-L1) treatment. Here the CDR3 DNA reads TGTGCCAGCAGTCAATCGGTTAGCTCCTACAATGAGCAGTTCTTC. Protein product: CASSQSVSSYNEQFF.